The 15 T cell receptor beta chains in this list originate from one sample, sequenced in a study of blood T cell repertoires in COVID-19 (TCRdb year 2020). Library creation used the immunoSEQ multiplex PCR assay. TCRdb obtained this table from immuneACCESS and retained in-frame rearrangements with V and J assigned. These tables miss some clones; where compared with another copy, unresolved V genes account for less than half of the shortfall, and the remainder is unexplained. For this sample the table gives roughly 120,000 clones, of which about 86% were detected only once. The ten largest make up nearly 0.9% of the sample. Sequences were obtained from peripheral blood. The source is a woman between 50 and 59 years old with active or convalescent COVID-19.

The rearrangement links TRBV28 to TRBJ1-6; weak D call: TRBD1 (6 bases). There are 13 residues in the CDR3. Germline V gives CDR1 MDHEN, CDR2 SYDVKM. V lost 2 bases and J lost 8, with 7 bases in between. CDR3 protein: CASSLTGYSPLHF. The CDR3 bases are TGTGCCAGCAGTTTAACAGGGTATTCACCCCTCCACTTT.

The chain links TRBV10-1 to TRBJ1-4; TRBD1 matches 9 bases. J lost 4 bases, V lost 4 bases, and 16 bases had no gene match. Germline-derived CDR1 and CDR2 are WNHNN and SYGVQD (reference sequence). This CDR3 has 19 residues. The CDR3 spells CASSVCLDRGRNDNEKLFF. The CDR3 DNA is TGCGCCAGCAGTGTATGCCTCGACAGGGGGAGGAATGATAATGAAAAACTGTTTTTT.

The V call is TRBV4-3, the J call TRBJ2-1; 7 nucleotides match TRBD2. This CDR3 has 17 amino acids. CDR1 and CDR2 from the germline V gene are LGHNA and YSLEER. Unmatched junction bases numbered 9, after V lost 0 bases and J lost 4 bases. In nucleotides, the CDR3 is TGCGCCAGCAGCCAAGAGAGTGGGGGAGGGGCTTACAATGAGCAGTTCTTC. This encodes CASSQESGGGAYNEQFF.

The chain couples TRBV19 to TRBJ1-2; 8 positions agree with TRBD1. Germline V gives CDR1 LNHDA, CDR2 SQIVND (reference sequence). The CDR3 contains 12 residues. The J segment lost 7 bases and the V segment lost 10 bases, leaving 8 bases of the junction unmatched. CDR3 in amino acids: CAIRGQGGGYTF. The CDR3 DNA reads as TGTGCCATTAGAGGACAGGGTGGTGGCTACACCTTC.

The chain has TRBV5-5 and TRBJ2-7; the match to TRBD2 covers 11 bases. The J segment lost 2 bases and the V segment lost 2 bases, leaving 6 bases of the junction unmatched. Germline V CDR1 and CDR2: SGHKS, YYEKEE (reference sequence). This CDR3 contains 16 residues. The CDR3: CASSFSSGRRAYEQYF. The CDR3 nucleotides are TGTGCCAGCAGCTTTTCTAGCGGGAGGAGGGCCTACGAGCAGTACTTC. The full variable domain, rest sourced from reference TRBV5-5 and TRBJ2-7, is DAGVTQSPTHLIKTRGQQVTLRCSPISGHKSVSWYQQVLGQGPQFIFQYYEKEERGRGNFPDRFSARQFPNYSSELNVNALLLGDSALYLCASSFSSGRRAYEQYFGPGTRLTVT.

The rearrangement links TRBV20-1 to TRBJ2-1; TRBD2 matches at 11 bases. The CDR3 extends over 19 amino acids. Trimming cost V 3 bases and J 0 bases; bases outside gene matches: 13. Germline-derived CDR1 and CDR2 are DFQATT and SNEGSKA (reference sequence). The CDR3 nucleotides read TGCAGTGCTAGTGGGGGACTAGCGGATGCCTTCAGCTCCTACAATGAGCAGTTCTTC. Residues: CSASGGLADAFSSYNEQFF.

The rearrangement links TRBV19 to TRBJ1-1; D unclear. Between the trimmed V and J ends, which lost 5 bases and 4 bases, there was a span of 14 bases. From germline, CDR1 is LNHDA and CDR2 SQIVND (reference sequence). The CDR3 covers 14 residues. The CDR3 here is CASSFIQVGTEAFF. The CDR3 DNA follows: TGTGCCAGTAGTTTCATCCAGGTGGGCACTGAAGCTTTCTTT.

The rearrangement uses TRBV5-4 and TRBJ1-3; 7 bases map to TRBD1. In germline, CDR1 is SGHNT, CDR2 YYREEE (reference sequence). V shed 3 bases and J 3 bases; nucleotides not matched to a gene: 3. The CDR3 runs to 14 residues. CDR3 in amino acids: CASSSGGGGNTIYF. CDR3 DNA: TGTGCCAGCAGCTCAGGGGGTGGTGGAAACACCATATATTTT. Variable domain in full (rest from reference TRBV5-4 and TRBJ1-3): ETGVTQSPTHLIKTRGQQVTLRCSSQSGHNTVSWYQQALGQGPQFIFQYYREEENGRGNFPPRFSGLQFPNYSSELNVNALELDDSALYLCASSSGGGGNTIYFGEGSWLTVV.

CDR3 in amino acids: CASSPVAAGWNTGELFF. The CDR3 region has the DNA TGTGCCAGCAGCCCAGTAGCGGCAGGGTGGAACACCGGGGAGCTGTTTTTT. The chain links TRBV11-3 to TRBJ2-2; D possibly corresponds to TRBD2 (6 bases). This CDR3 contains 17 residues. Trimming shortened V by 5 bases and J by 1 base, and 17 bases separated the two germline ends. The V gene's germline CDR1 is SGHNT and CDR2 YENEEA.

This chain joins TRBV18 and TRBJ2-5; D gene unclear. The ends were cut back, 3 bases at V and 4 bases at J, with 6 bases in the middle. The CDR3 has 12 amino acids. Germline CDR1 KGHSH, CDR2 LQKENI. CDR3 DNA sequence: TGTGCCAGCTCACCGGAGAGAGAGACCCAGTACTTC. Its translation: CASSPERETQYF.

The gene calls are TRBV6-1 and TRBJ2-5; a weak D match, TRBD2 (6 bases). V gave up 0 bases and J gave up 4 bases, with 27 bases separating them. This CDR3 has 20 residues. Germline V CDR1 and CDR2: MNHNS, SASEGT. The CDR3 bases are TGTGCCAGCAGTGAAGCGCTGTCGGGGTCCGGGGAGGCGCATGGAGAGACCCAGTACTTC. It encodes CASSEALSGSGEAHGETQYF.

The chain carries TRBV19 and TRBJ2-2, with a possible D match to TRBD2 (5 bases). The CDR3 length is 12 residues. V shed 7 bases and J shed 5 bases, with 8 bases lying between them. Germline lookup yields CDR1 LNHDA and CDR2 SQIVND (reference sequence). CDR3 DNA: TGTGCCAGTATAAGGGAGACCGGGGAGCTGTTTTTT. Encoded protein: CASIRETGELFF.

The chain combines TRBV11-3 with TRBJ2-2; 9 nucleotides agree with TRBD2. The CDR3 consists of 14 residues. The germline V gene has CDR1 SGHNT and CDR2 YENEEA. Germline trimming cut 6 bases from V and 7 bases from J; bases unmatched to any gene: 6. The CDR3 DNA follows: TGTGCCAGCAGTCGGACTAGCGCGGGCGGGGAGCTGTTTTTT. As protein: CASSRTSAGGELFF.

The chain has TRBV7-9 and TRBJ2-5, with unresolved D. CDR1 and CDR2 (germline): SEHNR, FQNEAQ (reference sequence). V shed 1 base and J shed 4 bases, with 10 bases lying between them. This CDR3 is 14 amino acids long. The CDR3 sequence is CASSLVSPGETQYF. The CDR3 DNA is TGTGCCAGCAGCTTAGTCTCCCCGGGAGAGACCCAGTACTTC.

This CDR3 reads CASSLALPSGMDEQYF. As DNA, the CDR3 is TGTGCCAGCAGCTTAGCTTTACCTAGCGGGATGGACGAGCAGTACTTC. The chain combines TRBV7-2 with TRBJ2-7; 9 nucleotides align to TRBD2. The V and J ends lost 0 bases and 5 bases, in that order; junction bases with no gene match: 8. Per the germline V gene, CDR1 is SGHTA and CDR2 is FQGNSA. The CDR3 covers 16 residues.